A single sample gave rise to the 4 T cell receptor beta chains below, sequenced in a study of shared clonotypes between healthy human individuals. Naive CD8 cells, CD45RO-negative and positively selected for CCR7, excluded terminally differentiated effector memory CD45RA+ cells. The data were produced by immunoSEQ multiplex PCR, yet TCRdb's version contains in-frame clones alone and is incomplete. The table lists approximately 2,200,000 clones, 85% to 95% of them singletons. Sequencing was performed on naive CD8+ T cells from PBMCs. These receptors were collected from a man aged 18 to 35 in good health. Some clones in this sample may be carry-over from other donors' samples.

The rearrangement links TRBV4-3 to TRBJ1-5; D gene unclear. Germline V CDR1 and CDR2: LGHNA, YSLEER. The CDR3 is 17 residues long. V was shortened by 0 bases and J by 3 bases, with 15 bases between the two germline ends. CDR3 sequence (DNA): TGCGCCAGCAGCCAAGAAAGAGGCAGTATTGTCAATCAGCCCCAGCATTTT. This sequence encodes CASSQERGSIVNQPQHF.

The CDR3 bases are TGTGCCAGTAATAACAGGGGACCCTACAATGAGCAGTTCTTC. Encoded protein: CASNNRGPYNEQFF. The rearrangement links TRBV19 to TRBJ2-1, with 7 bases that match TRBD1. Germline assignment: CDR1 LNHDA and CDR2 SQIVND (reference sequence). The CDR3 is made up of 14 amino acids. V lost 7 bases, J lost 2 bases, and 5 bases stayed unmatched.

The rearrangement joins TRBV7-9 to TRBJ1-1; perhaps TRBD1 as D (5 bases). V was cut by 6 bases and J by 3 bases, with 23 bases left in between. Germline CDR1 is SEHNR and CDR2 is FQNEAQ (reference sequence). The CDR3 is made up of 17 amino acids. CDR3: CASSFEGIRSGDTEAFF. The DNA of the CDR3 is TGTGCCAGCAGTTTCGAGGGGATCAGATCCGGGGACACTGAAGCTTTCTTT.

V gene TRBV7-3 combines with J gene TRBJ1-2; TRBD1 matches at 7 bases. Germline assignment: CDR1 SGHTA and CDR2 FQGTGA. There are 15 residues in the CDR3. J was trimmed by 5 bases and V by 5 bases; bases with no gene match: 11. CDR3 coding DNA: TGTGCCAGCAGCCCTTATCACGGGACAGATTATGGCTACACCTTC. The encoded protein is CASSPYHGTDYGYTF.